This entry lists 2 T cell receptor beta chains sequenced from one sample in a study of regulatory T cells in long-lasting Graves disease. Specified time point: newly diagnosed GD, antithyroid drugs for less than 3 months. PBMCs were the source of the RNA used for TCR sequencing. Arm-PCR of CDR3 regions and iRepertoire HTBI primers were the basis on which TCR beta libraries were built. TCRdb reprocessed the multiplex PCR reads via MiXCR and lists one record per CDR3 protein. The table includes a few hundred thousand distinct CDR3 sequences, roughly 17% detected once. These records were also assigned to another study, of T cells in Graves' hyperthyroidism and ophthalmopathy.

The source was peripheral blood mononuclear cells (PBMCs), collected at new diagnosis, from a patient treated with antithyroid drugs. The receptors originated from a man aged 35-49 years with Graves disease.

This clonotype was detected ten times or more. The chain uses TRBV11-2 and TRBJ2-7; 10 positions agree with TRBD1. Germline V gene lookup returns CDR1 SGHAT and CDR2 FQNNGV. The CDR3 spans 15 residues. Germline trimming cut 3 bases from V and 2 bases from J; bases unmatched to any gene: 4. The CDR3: CASSLSGQGPYEQYF. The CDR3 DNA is TGTGCCAGCAGCTTGTCGGGACAGGGGCCCTACGAGCAGTACTTC.

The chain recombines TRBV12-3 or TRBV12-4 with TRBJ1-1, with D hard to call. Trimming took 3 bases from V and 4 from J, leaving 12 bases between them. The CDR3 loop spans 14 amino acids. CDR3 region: CASSFDGRGTEAFF. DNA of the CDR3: TGTGCCAGCAGTTTCGACGGCCGGGGCACTGAAGCTTTCTTT.